This T cell receptor (beta chain) comes out of a study of blood T cell repertoires in COVID-19. Whole-study context: Acute and convalescent COVID-19 samples came from the United States, Italy and Spain. T cells, B-cell-depleted T cells, or PBMCs provided the cDNA or gDNA that served as material.

The table came from immunoSEQ multiplex PCR; TCRdb's copy has only in-frame clones and leaves some out. The sample has tens of thousands of clones, around nine tenths seen once; the top ten hold around 5%. The CDR3 consists of 17 residues. With 5 bases removed from V and 0 bases from J, the gap between germline ends came to 17 bases. Germline V lookup: CDR1 LNHDA, CDR2 SQIVND (reference sequence). This TCR came from a man aged 50 or older with active or convalescent COVID-19. Sequencing was performed on peripheral blood. The chain uses TRBV19 and TRBJ1-5, with a possible D match to TRBD1 (5 bases). The DNA for the CDR3 is TGTGCCAGTAGTGCGGGAAGGGGAGGAATTAGCAATCAGCCCCAGCATTTT. It is translated as CASSAGRGGISNQPQHF.